The clone carrying this TCR beta chain has only one observation. The antigen remains unidentified. The authors made TCR beta libraries by quantitative 5'-RACE with molecular barcodes. TCRdb re-derived calls from the 5' RACE reads in MiXCR, one entry per CDR3 protein. The table includes 250,000 to 350,000 distinct CDR3 sequences, around 20% detected once. This specimen comes from a study of CD8 T cells in ankylosing spondylitis. Looked up from germline, CDR1 is MNHEY and CDR2 is SVGEGT. The CDR3 sequence is 15 residues long. With 6 bases clipped from V and 0 bases from J, the junction kept 5 bases outside the gene matches. Study-wide results and caveats: Matched ankylosing spondylitis synovial fluid reportedly contained a significantly enriched population of disease-linked clones. Characteristic, it appeared, of ankylosing spondylitis blood was a TCR beta motif of seven or eight highly homologous variants. Clones that were linked to disease were CD8+ and were relatively rare in peripheral blood.

The receptor was isolated from a female donor with ankylosing spondylitis or in good health (not recorded which). Sequences were obtained from blood, either unsorted or a sorted T cell fraction (not recorded which). The V and J genes are TRBV6-2 or TRBV6-3 and TRBJ2-3, with 8 bases identical to TRBD2. The CDR3 DNA follows: TGTGCCAGCAGCCGACTAGCGCCCAGCACAGATACGCAGTATTTT. This translates into CASSRLAPSTDTQYF.